This is a list of T cell receptor beta chains from one sample in a study of blood T cells in healthy people across ages. A single record per CDR3 protein comes from TCRdb applying MiXCR to the 5' RACE reads. This table holds about 1.7 million distinct CDR3 sequences, 25% to 30% found once. Sequencing was done on a sample of blood. The source of these receptors is a woman aged 25-40 years in good health. The CDR3 runs from the conserved cysteine through the conserved F or W. A D gene is named only where the DNA matches it firmly. Rows may omit the clone size; those that give it use once, few, many or a size class.

cdr3_length	clone_size	d_call	v_call	j_call	cdr3_nt	cdr3_aa
14	-	TRBD2	TRBV7-2	TRBJ2-2	TGTGCCAGCAGCTTACGGACTAGCACCGGGGAGCTGTTTTTT	CASSLRTSTGELFF
15	few	TRBD1	TRBV20-1	TRBJ2-5	TGCAGTGCTAGCGGGACAGACAAGTACCAAGAGACCCAGTACTTC	CSASGTDKYQETQYF
12	-	-	TRBV12-3/TRBV12-4	TRBJ1-2	TGTGCCAGCAGCCAGGGGTGCTGGGGCTACACCTTC	CASSQGCWGYTF
16	many	TRBD2	TRBV20-1	TRBJ2-4	TGCAGTGCTGCCCTGACTAGCGGGGAAGGATTGGACATTCAGTACTTC	CSAALTSGEGLDIQYF
17	few	TRBD2	TRBV7-2	TRBJ2-7	TGTGCCAGCAGCATACCGGGACTAGCGGGGGGAGGCTACGAGCAGTACTTC	CASSIPGLAGGGYEQYF
14	-	-	TRBV12-3/TRBV12-4	TRBJ2-2	TGTGTCAGCGGTCGGACCGGGGTAACCGGGGAGCTGTTTTTT	CVSGRTGVTGELFF
15	few	-	TRBV9	TRBJ1-6	TGTGCCAGCAGCGTGGGGAACGGGGGCAATTCACCCCTCCACTTT	CASSVGNGGNSPLHF
16	-	TRBD2	TRBV2	TRBJ2-5	TGTGCCAGCAGTTCGACTAGCGGGGGGCATCAAGAGACCCAGTACTTC	CASSSTSGGHQETQYF
15	-	TRBD2	TRBV20-1	TRBJ2-1	TGCAGTGCTAAGACAGGAGCGCGGGGGGGGAATGAGCAGTTCTTC	CSAKTGARGGNEQFF
15	-	-	TRBV3-1	TRBJ1-2	TGTGCCAGCAGCCAAGGTCGGGGACACCCCTATGGCTACACCTTC	CASSQGRGHPYGYTF
14	once	TRBD1	TRBV10-3	TRBJ2-5	TGTGCCTCCGGGGTATCAGGGGGCTCTTCCGAGCAGGACTTC	CASGVSGGSSEQDF
16	-	TRBD1	TRBV27	TRBJ2-1	TGTGCCAGCAGTTTATTTGCGACAGGGGGCTTCTGGGAGCAGTTCTTC	CASSLFATGGFWEQFF
14	few	TRBD2	TRBV6-5	TRBJ2-7	TGTGCCAGCAGTCGCAGCGGGGGTCTGTACGAGCAGTACTTC	CASSRSGGLYEQYF
14	few	-	TRBV11-2	TRBJ1-2	TGTGCCAGCAGCCGCCGCCAGATTAACTATGGCTACACCTTC	CASSRRQINYGYTF
13	-	TRBD1	TRBV20-1	TRBJ1-2	TGCAGTGCTGTAACCGGGACAGACTATGGCTACACCTTC	CSAVTGTDYGYTF
15	-	-	TRBV4-3	TRBJ2-1	TGCGCCAGCAGCCAAGATAGCGGAAGGGAGGATGAGCAGTTCTTC	CASSQDSGREDEQFF
14	-	TRBD1	TRBV28	TRBJ2-1	TGTGCCAGCAGTGAAGACAGGGTAAGGAATGAGCAGTTCTTC	CASSEDRVRNEQFF
15	-	-	TRBV12-3/TRBV12-4	TRBJ2-7	TGTGCCAGCAGATCCGTGGGGGGTGATTCCTACGAGCAGTACTTC	CASRSVGGDSYEQYF
14	few	TRBD1	TRBV11-1	TRBJ2-7	TGTGCCGGGGGAGAGGGGGCCTCCAACTACGAGCAGTACTTC	CAGGEGASNYEQYF
16	-	-	TRBV12-3/TRBV12-4	TRBJ2-6	TGTGCCAGCAGTTTAGAGTTGGCCTCTGGGGCCAACGTCCTGACTTTC	CASSLELASGANVLTF
10	-	-	TRBV2	TRBJ2-5	TGTGCCAGCAGTGACCCAGGGGAGTACTTC	CASSDPGEYF
14	-	TRBD1	TRBV20-1	TRBJ2-1	TGCAGTGCTAGAGGGGACAGCACCTACAATGAGCAGTTCTTC	CSARGDSTYNEQFF
15	few	-	TRBV24-1	TRBJ2-1	TGTGCCACCAGTGATCCTCGGACTAAGAACAATGAGCAGTTCTTC	CATSDPRTKNNEQFF
16	-	TRBD2	TRBV20-1	TRBJ2-3	TGCAGTGCTAGAGATTCCGGGGCGGGAGATCCAGATACGCAGTATTTT	CSARDSGAGDPDTQYF
16	-	TRBD1	TRBV6-1	TRBJ2-2	TGTGCCAGCAGTCGCAACAGGGGTATTGACACCGGGGAGCTGTTTTTT	CASSRNRGIDTGELFF
13	-	-	TRBV5-1	TRBJ1-5	TGCGCCAGCAGCGCGGGTCCTAATCAGCCCCAGCATTTT	CASSAGPNQPQHF
14	-	-	TRBV19	TRBJ1-1	TGTGCCAGTACCCGACCAGGGCCAAACACTGAAGCTTTCTTT	CASTRPGPNTEAFF
14	many	-	TRBV12-3/TRBV12-4	TRBJ1-5	TGTGCCAGCAGTCTGGGTGGCAGGGTTCAGCCCCAGCATTTT	CASSLGGRVQPQHF
14	few	-	TRBV29-1	TRBJ1-1	TGCAGCGTCGAGATTGGTGCTCTGGGCACTGAAGCTTTCTTT	CSVEIGALGTEAFF
15	few	TRBD1	TRBV12-3/TRBV12-4	TRBJ1-5	TGTGCCAGCAGGGTCGGGACAGGGACTTATCAGCCCCAGCATTTT	CASRVGTGTYQPQHF
17	-	TRBD2	TRBV20-1	TRBJ2-2	TGCAGTGCTAGATCGCTAGGCGGGGGGGCCCTTGGTGGGGAGCTGTTTTTT	CSARSLGGGALGGELFF
15	few	-	TRBV6-5	TRBJ2-6	TGTGCCAGCACTTTGGGAGTCTCTGGGGCCAACGTCCTGACTTTC	CASTLGVSGANVLTF
16	-	TRBD2	TRBV7-9	TRBJ2-7	TGTGCCAGCAGCTTGCAAATAGCGGGAGGGTTCTACGAGCAGTACTTC	CASSLQIAGGFYEQYF
13	few	-	TRBV6-5	TRBJ2-5	TGTGCCAGCAGTTCCCCGAGAAGGGAGACCCAGTACTTC	CASSSPRRETQYF
13	few	-	TRBV7-9	TRBJ1-1	TGTGCCAGCAGCTCGGGGGCTTACCCTGAAGCTTTCTTT	CASSSGAYPEAFF
15	-	TRBD1	TRBV6-6	TRBJ2-7	TGTGCCAGCAGTCAAAACCCGGGACAGGGGCAAGAGCAGTACTTC	CASSQNPGQGQEQYF
13	-	-	TRBV6-5	TRBJ1-6	TGTGCCAGCAGCCGGGACACCAGCTCACCCCTCCACTTT	CASSRDTSSPLHF
14	many	TRBD1	TRBV27	TRBJ1-6	TGTGCCAGCAGTAAGAACAGGGGAAATTCACCCCTCCACTTT	CASSKNRGNSPLHF
14	-	-	TRBV7-2	TRBJ2-2	TGTGCCAGCAGGGCCGGGACTCAGACCGGGGAGCTGTTTTTT	CASRAGTQTGELFF
11	-	-	TRBV20-1	TRBJ2-1	TGCAGTGGCCGACAGTTGGAGACCCAGTTCTTC	CSGRQLETQFF
16	-	TRBD1	TRBV5-5	TRBJ1-2	TGTGCCAGCAGCAAGCCGGACAGGGCGCTCCCCCGGGGCTACACCTTC	CASSKPDRALPRGYTF
16	many	-	TRBV9	TRBJ2-5	TGTGCCAGCAGCCCAACACCCGGACAGTTTCAAGAGACCCAGTACTTC	CASSPTPGQFQETQYF
14	-	TRBD1	TRBV6-2/TRBV6-3	TRBJ1-5	TGTGCCAGCACAACACCCACAGGGGTCCAGCCCCAGCATTTT	CASTTPTGVQPQHF
13	-	-	TRBV6-1	TRBJ1-6	TGTGCCAGCAGGGAGGGGAGCTCTTTATCCCTCCACTTT	CASREGSSLSLHF
15	-	-	TRBV7-2	TRBJ2-7	TGTGCCAGCAGCTTGACCCGAACCCCCTCCTACGAGCAGTACTTC	CASSLTRTPSYEQYF